The 27 T cell receptor beta chains listed next were all sequenced from one sample in a study of neoadjuvant anti-PD-1 for oral cavity cancer. Using immunoSEQ multiplex PCR, the repertoire was profiled, and TCRdb retains in-frame clones only, with some absent. The sample contains 12,000 or so clones, 64% of which appear only once. Sequencing used tumor tissue, obtained before nivolumab (anti-PD-1) treatment. Receptor source: a person aged 40 to 85 with oral cavity squamous cell carcinoma. The donor label of this sample is uncertain.

This rearrangement joins TRBV11-2 to TRBJ1-6; 9 positions agree with TRBD1. The CDR3 is 14 residues long. Germline V gives CDR1 SGHAT, CDR2 FQNNGV. V shed 5 bases and J 7 bases; nucleotides not matched to a gene: 3. CDR3: CASSVGTGNSPLHF. DNA of the CDR3: TGTGCCAGCAGCGTCGGGACAGGGAATTCACCCCTCCACTTT.

The rearrangement joins TRBV6-1 to TRBJ2-3, with TRBD2 as a possible D gene (6 bases). This CDR3 has 13 residues. From germline, CDR1 is MNHNS and CDR2 SASEGT. V lost 7 bases and J 6 bases, leaving 14 bases between the germline ends. The CDR3 protein is CASTPGGLDTQYF. The CDR3 DNA follows: TGTGCCAGCACCCCCGGAGGGTTGGATACGCAGTATTTT.

CDR3 DNA sequence: TGTGCCAGCAGTGAAGCGACAGGGTGGCATGAAAAACTGTTTTTT. Protein: CASSEATGWHEKLFF. The gene calls are TRBV6-1 and TRBJ1-4; 7 bases line up with TRBD1. Trimming took 0 bases from V and 6 from J; bases not matched to a gene: 4. The CDR3 runs to 15 residues. The germline gives CDR1 MNHNS, CDR2 SASEGT.

This sequence joins TRBV19 and TRBJ2-7, with a possible D match to TRBD1 (6 bases). Trimming removed 2 bases from V and 1 base from J, with 9 bases in between. The CDR3 has 14 residues. CDR1 and CDR2 from the germline V gene are LNHDA and SQIVND (reference sequence). The CDR3 nucleotides are TGTGCCAGTAGTATACCCGGACAGTCCTACGAGCAGTACTTC. Translation gives CASSIPGQSYEQYF.

The J gene is TRBJ1-4, the V gene TRBV5-1; D perhaps matches TRBD1 (5 bases). Per germline, CDR1 SGHRS and CDR2 YFSETQ. V gave up 3 bases and J gave up 7 bases, with 13 bases separating them. The CDR3 covers 14 residues. CDR3: CASSSGGGGEKLFF. The CDR3 DNA sequence: TGCGCCAGCAGCTCCGGGGGTGGCGGTGAAAAACTGTTTTTT.

The CDR3 sequence is CASRVGQGLIYEQYF. The DNA of the CDR3 is TGTGCCAGCAGGGTCGGACAGGGCTTGATCTACGAGCAGTACTTC. This chain links TRBV2 with TRBJ2-7; TRBD1 matches 8 bases. The CDR3 length is 15 residues. With V trimmed by 6 bases and J by 3 bases, 10 bases remained unmatched. CDR1 SNHLY and CDR2 FYNNEI come from the germline V gene.

V is TRBV7-2 and J is TRBJ2-7, with 11 bases aligning to TRBD2. This CDR3 spans 17 amino acids. Per germline, CDR1 SGHTA and CDR2 FQGNSA. Trimming removed 2 bases from V and 1 base from J; junction bases left unmatched: 7. The CDR3 loop is CASSLSLAGGSSYEQYF. The CDR3 region has the DNA TGTGCCAGCAGCTTAAGCCTAGCGGGGGGTTCGTCCTACGAGCAGTACTTC.

V is TRBV11-2 and J is TRBJ2-1; 9 bases match TRBD2. The CDR3 has 17 residues. Germline V CDR1 and CDR2: SGHAT, FQNNGV. Losses at the gene ends were 3 bases for V and 3 bases for J; bases not matched to a gene: 9. CDR3 region: CASSLQAGGHLYNEQFF. CDR3 nucleotide sequence: TGTGCCAGCAGCTTGCAAGCGGGGGGCCATCTCTACAATGAGCAGTTCTTC.

The genes are TRBV28 and TRBJ2-3; D gene unclear. Germline CDR1 is MDHEN and CDR2 is SYDVKM. The length of the CDR3 is 12 residues. V gave up 6 bases and J gave up 2 bases, with 6 bases separating them. CDR3 amino acids: CASRGNTDTQYF. For the CDR3, the DNA is TGTGCCAGCAGGGGTAACACAGATACGCAGTATTTT.

The chain joins TRBV29-1 to TRBJ2-2, with 11 bases identical to TRBD1. The J segment lost 3 bases and the V segment lost 7 bases, leaving 4 bases of the junction unmatched. Germline lookup yields CDR1 SQVTM and CDR2 ANQGSEA. This CDR3 is 14 amino acids long. The CDR3 DNA reads TGCAGCGGTGGACAGGGGGCCGACACCGGGGAGCTGTTTTTT. It specifies CSGGQGADTGELFF.

This chain connects TRBV11-3 to TRBJ1-5; D possibly corresponds to TRBD1 (5 bases). Trimming took off 1 base at V and 7 bases at J, with 14 bases between the two ends. The CDR3 sequence is 15 residues long. The germline V gene has CDR1 SGHNT and CDR2 YENEEA. CDR3 residues: CASSLAAGAGQPQHF. CDR3 DNA sequence: TGTGCCAGCAGCTTAGCGGCCGGGGCCGGCCAGCCCCAGCATTTT.

This chain joins TRBV27 and TRBJ2-3; 7 positions agree with TRBD2. Trimming took 3 bases from V and 1 from J; bases not matched to a gene: 7. From germline, CDR1 is MNHEY and CDR2 SMNVEV (reference sequence). The CDR3 is made up of 16 amino acids. The CDR3 region is CASSLSGARRTDTQYF. Written as DNA, the CDR3 is TGTGCCAGCAGTTTGAGCGGGGCGAGGCGCACAGATACGCAGTATTTT.

This sequence joins TRBV5-1 and TRBJ2-5; D is tentatively TRBD1 or TRBD2 (5 bases each). The V end lost 5 bases, the J end lost 2 bases, and 16 bases lay between the germline ends. Germline CDR1 SGHRS, CDR2 YFSETQ. The CDR3 loop spans 15 amino acids. DNA for the CDR3: TGCGCCAGCAGTCATACCGGGACCGCACAAGAGACCCAGTACTTC. Translation gives CASSHTGTAQETQYF.

The chain is built from TRBV7-6 and TRBJ2-5; D is unresolved. Germline assignment: CDR1 SGHVS and CDR2 FNYEAQ. The V gene lost 0 bases and the J gene lost 5 bases, with 10 bases spanning the gap. This CDR3 is 14 amino acids long. This CDR3 reads CASSLAGGRETQYF. CDR3 nucleotide sequence: TGTGCCAGCAGCTTAGCTGGCGGAAGGGAGACCCAGTACTTC.

The chain uses TRBV2 and TRBJ2-3; D is possibly TRBD1 or TRBD2 (5 bases each). The length of the CDR3 is 13 residues. CDR1 SNHLY and CDR2 FYNNEI come from the germline V gene. V dropped 5 bases and J dropped 1 base, with 7 bases sitting between them. The CDR3 is CASSLGGTDTQYF. The CDR3 DNA sequence: TGTGCCAGCAGTCTGGGGGGCACAGATACGCAGTATTTT.

The chain joins TRBV6-6 to TRBJ2-3; D perhaps matches TRBD1 (6 bases). This CDR3 comprises 16 residues. From germline, CDR1 is MNHNY and CDR2 SVGAGI (reference sequence). The ends were cut back, 2 bases at V and 2 bases at J, with 14 bases in the middle. The chain's CDR3 is CASSYVRGRITDTQYF. Written as DNA, the CDR3 is TGTGCCAGCAGTTACGTTAGGGGGAGAATCACAGATACGCAGTATTTT.

This chain links TRBV28 with TRBJ2-7, with TRBD1 identical over 12 bases. Germline trimming cut 4 bases from V and 4 bases from J; bases unmatched to any gene: 5. Germline loops: CDR1 MDHEN, CDR2 SYDVKM. This CDR3 is built from 15 residues. In DNA form, the CDR3 reads TGTGCCAGCAGTTCAGGGACAGGGGGCGCGTACGAGCAGTACTTC. Translation: CASSSGTGGAYEQYF.

This clone was seen a few times. The chain has TRBV19 and TRBJ1-5; a possible D gene is TRBD1 (5 bases). Germline CDR1 reads LNHDA; CDR2 reads SQIVND (reference sequence). The V end was cut by 1 base, the J end by 10 bases, with 8 bases between. CDR3 size: 12 residues. Written as DNA, the CDR3 is TGTGCCAGTAGTATAGTGCAGGGCCCCCAGCATTTT. Residues: CASSIVQGPQHF.

The gene calls are TRBV5-4 and TRBJ1-2; TRBD1 is a possible D gene (5 bases). The CDR3 spans 17 residues. CDR1 is SGHNT, CDR2 YYREEE, per germline (reference sequence). V was pared by 2 bases and J by 4 bases, with 21 bases between. CDR3 amino acids: CASSLDWSRDFSYGYTF. As DNA, the CDR3 is TGTGCCAGCAGCTTAGATTGGTCCAGGGACTTTTCCTATGGCTACACCTTC.

This clone was observed a few times. The chain carries TRBV7-9 and TRBJ2-2; D uncertain. Per the germline V gene, CDR1 is SEHNR and CDR2 is FQNEAQ (reference sequence). CDR3 size: 13 residues. V dropped 3 bases and J dropped 1 base, with 3 bases sitting between them. In DNA form, the CDR3 reads TGTGCCAGCAGCTTGGAGAACACCGGGGAGCTGTTTTTT. It yields the protein CASSLENTGELFF.

This clone was recorded a few times. The chain couples TRBV5-6 to TRBJ1-6, with a possible D match to TRBD1 (5 bases). The CDR3 covers 16 residues. CDR1 SGHDT and CDR2 YYEEEE come from the germline V gene. The V end was cut by 2 bases, the J end by 7 bases, with 16 bases between. In DNA, the CDR3 is TGTGCCAGCAGCTTCTTACGGGGGGTTCAGAATTCACCCCTCCACTTT. Amino acid sequence: CASSFLRGVQNSPLHF.

This sequence joins TRBV5-7 and TRBJ2-2, with a tentative D call TRBD1 (5 bases). TRBV5-7 is an ORF for which the function is uncertain. The CDR3 consists of 17 residues. Between the trimmed V and J ends, which lost 4 bases and 0 bases, there was a span of 16 bases. The chain's CDR3 is CASSPGQFSSNTGELFF. The CDR3 nucleotides are TGTGCCAGCAGCCCCGGACAATTCTCCTCGAACACCGGGGAGCTGTTTTTT.

CDR3 amino acids: CASSSRDTQGHEQYF. Written as DNA, the CDR3 is TGTGCCAGCTCTTCCCGGGACACGCAGGGGCACGAGCAGTACTTC. The rearrangement uses TRBV18 and TRBJ2-7; maybe TRBD1 (6 bases). Trimming took off 6 bases at V and 5 bases at J, with 20 bases between the two ends. The CDR3 consists of 15 residues. Germline V gives CDR1 KGHSH, CDR2 LQKENI.

The chain links TRBV5-1 to TRBJ2-2; a weak D match, TRBD1 (6 bases). Germline CDR1 is SGHRS and CDR2 is YFSETQ. CDR3 length equals 14 residues. The germline V and J ends were trimmed by 0 bases and 5 bases, with 8 bases remaining between them. This chain's CDR3 is CASSLGGQTGELFF. The CDR3 nucleotides are TGCGCCAGCAGCTTGGGTGGACAGACCGGGGAGCTGTTTTTT. The full variable domain, with the rest looked up from reference TRBV5-1 and TRBJ2-2, is KAGVTQTPRYLIKTRGQQVTLSCSPISGHRSVSWYQQTPGQGLQFLFEYFSETQRNKGNFPGRFSGRQFSNSRSEMNVSTLELGDSALYLCASSLGGQTGELFFGEGSRLTVL.

The chain carries TRBV6-1 and TRBJ2-5; a weak D match, TRBD2 (5 bases). From germline, CDR1 is MNHNS and CDR2 SASEGT. The CDR3 runs to 15 residues. Trimming took off 6 bases at V and 4 bases at J, with 18 bases between the two ends. CDR3 sequence: CASSVHLGSGETQYF. CDR3 coding DNA: TGTGCCAGCAGCGTCCACTTGGGGAGCGGAGAGACCCAGTACTTC.

This clone was counted between two and nine times. This sequence joins TRBV19 and TRBJ2-7, with D hard to call. V lost 5 bases and J lost 2, with 7 bases in between. Germline CDR1 and CDR2: LNHDA and SQIVND (reference sequence). This CDR3 has 12 residues. The chain's CDR3 is CASSARTYEQYF. The CDR3 coding sequence is TGTGCCAGTAGTGCCAGAACCTACGAGCAGTACTTC.

This chain links TRBV2 with TRBJ2-1, with 7 bases aligning to TRBD1. With 5 bases clipped from V and 9 bases from J, the junction kept 4 bases outside the gene matches. CDR1 is SNHLY, CDR2 FYNNEI, per germline. This CDR3 has 12 amino acids. Here the CDR3 DNA reads TGTGCCAGCAGTCCGGACAGGATTGAGCAGTTCTTC. Encoded protein: CASSPDRIEQFF. Looking up the rest from reference TRBV2 and TRBJ2-1 gives the full variable domain: EPEVTQTPSHQVTQMGQEVILRCVPISNHLYFYWYRQILGQKVEFLVSFYNNEISEKSEIFDDQFSVERPDGSNFTLKIRSTKLEDSAMYFCASSPDRIEQFFGPGTRLTVL.